These T cell receptor beta chains were read from a single sample in a study of CD8 T cells in Susac syndrome. A single record per CDR3 protein comes from TCRdb applying MiXCR to the immunoSEQ multiplex PCR reads. There are about 180,000 distinct CDR3 sequences in the sample; roughly 95% occur only once, and approximately 0.09% lies in the top ten. Sequencing was done on a sample of CD4+ T cells from PBMCs. The receptors originated from a human donor with multiple sclerosis. The CDR3 runs from the conserved cysteine through the conserved F or W.

v_call | cdr3_aa
TRBV4-1 | CASSHHGTALTPNYGYTF
TRBV12-3/TRBV12-4 | CASSPRTGMNGYTF
TRBV5-6 | CASSLAGGTEETQYF
TRBV12-5 | CASGLSPHGQGYYSNQPQHF
TRBV3-1 | CASSPLAGFVYTF
TRBV18 | CASSPEASQPQHF
TRBV2 | CASTPATNEKLFF
TRBV9 | CASSVGALGGETQYF
TRBV20-1 | CSARGASGGPDNEQFF
TRBV28 | CASSRLSSYNEQFF
TRBV24-1 | CATSEADSTDTQYF
TRBV5-1 | CASSSGELSTDTQYF
TRBV24-1 | CATSPSGVPYNEQFF
TRBV20-1 | CSASEGHATNEKLFF
TRBV12-3/TRBV12-4 | CASSLKGYSPLHF
TRBV29-1 | CSVESRRGFLDEQYF
TRBV3-1 | CASSINPGKSSYNEQFF
TRBV30 | CAWSADRGHSPLHF